This TCR beta chain appears in the sequencing data of a study of vaccination and CD4 T cells after COVID-19 (dated by TCRdb to the early 2020s). The study in broad terms: Every convalescent patient had a positive nasal swab PCR test for SARS-CoV-2, with mild disease in eight to ten patients and severe disease in one. Six males and four females were included in the convalescent cohort, with two Hispanic individuals, seven Caucasians, two Asians and one multiracial person represented. Each participant got two doses of either the Pfizer-BioNTech BNT162b2 vaccine (n=8) or the Moderna mRNA-1273 vaccine (n=2). Post-COVID blood samples from convalescent patients were collected a median of approximately 100 days after diagnosis, with a range of roughly 35 to 170 days. The time from the second vaccine dose to post-vaccine blood sampling had a median of around 72 days and ranged from roughly 13 to 241 days. Culture stimuli were overlapping spike peptide pools from SARS-CoV-2 and from the common cold coronaviruses HCoV-NL63, HCoV-OC43 and HCoV-229E. Control cultures used a CEFX viral epitope pool as positive control, an HIV-1 Nef peptide pool as negative control, or no peptide. The spike-specific CD4+ TCR repertoire was compared before and after mRNA vaccination in over 9 COVID-19 convalescent patients and a few infection-naive healthy vaccine recipients.

The CDR3 spans 16 residues, from the cysteine through the phenylalanine. Of the read, only the CDR3 DNA is kept; its 48 bases are in frame from base 1. CDR1 SEHNR and CDR2 FQNEAQ were looked up in the germline V gene (reference sequence). Germline trimming: 0 bases from V, 4 bases from J; junction bases outside gene matches: 6. Explained via the paper, the treatment or condition label denotes: roughly 10-day PBMC culture with coronavirus spike peptide pools or control peptides (ViraFEST assay). The ViraFEST assay, used in the study, expanded antigen-specific T cells with peptide pools and then identified the expanded clonotypes through TCR sequencing. Positive SARS-CoV-2 PCR tests in the convalescent patients dated from March to December 2020, before Alpha, Beta and Delta variants emerged in the United States. Each well held about 2 million PBMCs cultured in IMDM containing approximately 5.3% human AB serum and 9 to 10 IU/ml IL-2, with about 9.4 ug/ml peptide pools added. Half of the culture medium was replaced with fresh IL-2-containing medium on days 3 and 7. Once the cells had been in culture for around 10 days, the EasySep CD4+ T cell isolation kit was used to isolate CD4+ T cells by negative selection. Ficoll-Paque Plus gradient centrifugation was used to isolate PBMCs from whole blood, and the isolated PBMCs were then either used fresh or cryopreserved at -140C. Culture conditions were generally each tested in triplicate wells.

Overall results and qualifications from the work: The median number of SARS-CoV-2-reactive clonotypes rose from roughly 20 after infection to around 40 after vaccination, but the change was not significant. Among convalescent patients, a median about 86% of the SARS-CoV-2-reactive clones seen after vaccination appeared only after vaccination, which suggests priming specific to the vaccine. The number of convalescent patients in the study was relatively small, and the study did not examine early timepoints following natural infection. Of the vaccine-specific clones in convalescent patients, 304 of 307, or nearly all, reacted only to SARS-CoV-2 spike and did not cross-react with common cold coronaviruses.

This clonotype was found a few times. Its antigen is unknown. Base qualities are not recorded, but no much larger clone differs from it by a single base. Libraries were built with PCR. DNA from cultured CD4+ T cells underwent TCR sequencing with the Oncomine TCR Beta short-read assay at the Johns Hopkins FTIC core. The QIAamp micro DNA kit was used to extract genomic DNA from the cultured CD4+ T cells. The Oncomine TCR Beta libraries from cultured CD4+ T cells were pooled using unique dual indexes and then sequenced on an Illumina iSeq 100. On the authors' methods: Non-productive sequences were removed, and CDR3s not starting with C, not ending with F or W, or shorter than 7 amino acids were discarded. Antigen-specific clonotypes were identified using the MANAFEST web application through comparison of peptide-stimulated wells with reference and other culture wells. An FDR below 0.05, an odds ratio above 5, and a productive frequency above 0.1% in at least two of three replicate wells were required for clones to be considered positive. A clonotype was classed as cross-reactive if the clonotype showed significant expansion both in SARS-CoV-2 spike wells and in at least one common cold coronavirus spike condition. Similarity between CDR3 sequences was evaluated in R version 3.6.1 using Levenshtein distances (stringdist) and unrooted phylogenetic trees (ape). The public reads were quality trimmed at Q25 with fastp and then assembled into clones with MiXCR by TCRdb, keeping productive beta chains. Records with the same CDR3 protein are collapsed into one entry carrying the most frequent genes and DNA. TCRdb, not the original authors, processed these V and J calls. The sample includes around 17,000 distinct CDR3 sequences, with 60% to 75% observed a single time. Of the sample, roughly 10% is held by the ten largest clones.

This chain is built from TRBV7-9 and TRBJ2-5, with 9 bases in between that match TRBD2. The sequenced material came from CD4+ T cells from blood, cultured in vitro. The clonotype was recovered from a human donor who had recovered from COVID-19. The DNA sequence is as follows: TGTGCCAGCAGCTTAGCGGCGGGAGGGCCGCGAGAGACCCAGTACTTC. Its protein is CASSLAAGGPRETQYF.